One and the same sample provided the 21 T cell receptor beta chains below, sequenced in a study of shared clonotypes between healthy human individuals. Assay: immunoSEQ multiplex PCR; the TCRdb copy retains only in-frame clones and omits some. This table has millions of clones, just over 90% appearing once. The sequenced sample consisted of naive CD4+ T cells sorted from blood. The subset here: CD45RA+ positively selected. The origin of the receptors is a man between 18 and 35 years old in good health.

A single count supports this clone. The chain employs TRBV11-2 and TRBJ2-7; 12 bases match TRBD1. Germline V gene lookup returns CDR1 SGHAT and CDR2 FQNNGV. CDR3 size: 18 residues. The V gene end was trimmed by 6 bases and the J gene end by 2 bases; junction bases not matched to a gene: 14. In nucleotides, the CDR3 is TGTGCCAGCAGGAAGCTCCGGGACAGGGGGCGCGTTCCCTACGAGCAGTACTTC. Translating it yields CASRKLRDRGRVPYEQYF.

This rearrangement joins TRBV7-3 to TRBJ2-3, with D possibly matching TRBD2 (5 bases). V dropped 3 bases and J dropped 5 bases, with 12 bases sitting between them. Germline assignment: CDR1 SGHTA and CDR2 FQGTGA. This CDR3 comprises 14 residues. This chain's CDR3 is CASSFSPGGDTQYF. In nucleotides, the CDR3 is TGTGCCAGCAGCTTCTCCCCCGGAGGAGATACGCAGTATTTT. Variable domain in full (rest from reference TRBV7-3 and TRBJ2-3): GAGVSQTPSNKVTEKGKYVELRCDPISGHTALYWYRQSLGQGPEFLIYFQGTGAADDSGLPNDRFFAVRPEGSVSTLKIQRTERGDSAVYLCASSFSPGGDTQYFGPGTRLTVL.

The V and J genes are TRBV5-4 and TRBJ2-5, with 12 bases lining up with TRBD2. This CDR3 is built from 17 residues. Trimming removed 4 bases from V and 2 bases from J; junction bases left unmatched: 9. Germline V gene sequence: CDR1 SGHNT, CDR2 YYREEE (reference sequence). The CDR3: CASSPNPSGGGQETQYF. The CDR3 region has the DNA TGTGCCAGCAGCCCAAACCCTAGCGGGGGGGGACAAGAGACCCAGTACTTC.

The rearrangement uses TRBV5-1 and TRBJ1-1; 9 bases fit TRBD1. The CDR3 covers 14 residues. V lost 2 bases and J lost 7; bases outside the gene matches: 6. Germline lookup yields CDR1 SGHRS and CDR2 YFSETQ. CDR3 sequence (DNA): TGCGCCAGCAGCTTTGACAGGGGGGATTTTGAAGCTTTCTTT. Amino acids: CASSFDRGDFEAFF. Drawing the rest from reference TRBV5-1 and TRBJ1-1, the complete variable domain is KAGVTQTPRYLIKTRGQQVTLSCSPISGHRSVSWYQQTPGQGLQFLFEYFSETQRNKGNFPGRFSGRQFSNSRSEMNVSTLELGDSALYLCASSFDRGDFEAFFGQGTRLTVV.

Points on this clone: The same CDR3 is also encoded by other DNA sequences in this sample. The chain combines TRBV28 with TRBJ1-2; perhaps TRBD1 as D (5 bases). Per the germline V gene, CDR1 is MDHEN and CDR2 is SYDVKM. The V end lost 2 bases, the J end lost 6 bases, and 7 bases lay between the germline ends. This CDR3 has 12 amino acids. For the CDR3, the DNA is TGTGCCAGCAGTTTAGGGGGGAATGGCTACACCTTC. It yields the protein CASSLGGNGYTF.

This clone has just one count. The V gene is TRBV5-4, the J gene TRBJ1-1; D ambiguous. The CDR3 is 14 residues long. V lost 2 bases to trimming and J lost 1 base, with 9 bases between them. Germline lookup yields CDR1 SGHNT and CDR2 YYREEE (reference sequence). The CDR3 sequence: CASSFGLTNTEAFF. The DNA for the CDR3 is TGTGCCAGCAGCTTCGGGCTTACGAACACTGAAGCTTTCTTT. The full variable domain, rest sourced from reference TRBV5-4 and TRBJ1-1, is ETGVTQSPTHLIKTRGQQVTLRCSSQSGHNTVSWYQQALGQGPQFIFQYYREEENGRGNFPPRFSGLQFPNYSSELNVNALELDDSALYLCASSFGLTNTEAFFGQGTRLTVV.

CDR3 sequence: CASSLYTGELFF. The CDR3 DNA reads as TGTGCCAGCAGCTTATACACCGGGGAGCTGTTTTTT. The chain joins TRBV7-3 to TRBJ2-2, with D unclear. Germline CDR1 SGHTA, CDR2 FQGTGA. The CDR3 extends over 12 amino acids. Trimming left V 2 bases short and J 3 bases short, with 1 base between.

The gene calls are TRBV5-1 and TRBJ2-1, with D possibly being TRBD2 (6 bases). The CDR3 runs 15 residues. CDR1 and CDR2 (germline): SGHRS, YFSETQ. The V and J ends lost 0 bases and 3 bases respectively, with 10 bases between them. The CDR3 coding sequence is TGCGCCAGCAGCTTGGAGGGGCGGGACTACAATGAGCAGTTCTTC. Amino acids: CASSLEGRDYNEQFF.

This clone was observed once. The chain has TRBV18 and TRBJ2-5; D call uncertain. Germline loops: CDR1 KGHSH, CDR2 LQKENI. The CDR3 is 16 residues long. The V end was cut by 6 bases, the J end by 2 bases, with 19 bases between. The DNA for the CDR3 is TGTGCCAGCTCTCGATTAGGATCAGGAAAACAAGAGACCCAGTACTTC. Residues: CASSRLGSGKQETQYF.

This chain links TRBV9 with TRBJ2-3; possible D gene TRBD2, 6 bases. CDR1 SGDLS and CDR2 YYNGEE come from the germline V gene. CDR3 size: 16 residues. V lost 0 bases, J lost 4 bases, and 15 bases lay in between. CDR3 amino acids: CASSVVPGVQPDTQYF. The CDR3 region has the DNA TGTGCCAGCAGCGTAGTTCCGGGAGTGCAACCAGATACGCAGTATTTT.

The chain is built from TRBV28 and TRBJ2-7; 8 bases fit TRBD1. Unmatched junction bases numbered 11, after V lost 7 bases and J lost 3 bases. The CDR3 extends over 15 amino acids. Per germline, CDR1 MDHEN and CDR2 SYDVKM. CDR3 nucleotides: TGTGCCAGCACCCCTTCCGGGACAGGTCGCTACGAGCAGTACTTC. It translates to CASTPSGTGRYEQYF.

DNA of the CDR3: TGTGCCAGCAGCTTGTGGACGGGGAGCACAGATACGCAGTATTTT. It yields the protein CASSLWTGSTDTQYF. This chain joins TRBV5-5 and TRBJ2-3; tentative D call: TRBD2 (5 bases). The V end was cut by 1 base, the J end by 0 bases, with 9 bases between. CDR1 is SGHKS, CDR2 YYEKEE, per germline (reference sequence). The CDR3 length is 15 residues.

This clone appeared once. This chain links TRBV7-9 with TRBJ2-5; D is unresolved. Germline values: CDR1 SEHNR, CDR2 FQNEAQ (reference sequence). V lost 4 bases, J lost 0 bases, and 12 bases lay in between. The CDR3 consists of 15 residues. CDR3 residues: CASSSTSWYQETQYF. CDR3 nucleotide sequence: TGTGCCAGCAGCTCGACTTCGTGGTACCAAGAGACCCAGTACTTC.

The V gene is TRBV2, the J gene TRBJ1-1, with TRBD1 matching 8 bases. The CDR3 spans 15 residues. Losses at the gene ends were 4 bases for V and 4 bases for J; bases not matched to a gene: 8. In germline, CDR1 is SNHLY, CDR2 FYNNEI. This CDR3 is CASSGRTGRLTEAFF. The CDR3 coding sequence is TGTGCCAGCAGTGGCCGGACAGGGAGGCTCACTGAAGCTTTCTTT.

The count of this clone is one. The CDR3 loop is CASRPGQVKYEQYF. CDR3 nucleotide sequence: TGTGCCAGCAGGCCGGGACAGGTGAAATACGAGCAGTACTTC. The chain joins TRBV6-5 to TRBJ2-7, with 8 nucleotides matching TRBD1. The CDR3 has 14 amino acids. Germline-derived CDR1 and CDR2 are MNHEY and SVGAGI. The V gene end was trimmed by 6 bases and the J gene end by 4 bases; junction bases not matched to a gene: 8.

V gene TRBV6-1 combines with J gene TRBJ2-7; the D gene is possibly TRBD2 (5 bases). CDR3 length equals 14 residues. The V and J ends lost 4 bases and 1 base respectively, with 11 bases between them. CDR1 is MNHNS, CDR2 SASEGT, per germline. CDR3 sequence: CASSGAERSYEQYF. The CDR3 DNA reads TGTGCCAGCAGTGGAGCGGAGAGATCCTACGAGCAGTACTTC.

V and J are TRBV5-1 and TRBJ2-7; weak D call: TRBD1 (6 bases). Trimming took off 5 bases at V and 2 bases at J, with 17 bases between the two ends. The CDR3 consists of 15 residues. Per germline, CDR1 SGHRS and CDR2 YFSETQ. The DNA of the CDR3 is TGCGCCAGCAGGGCCGGGACATCAGCGACCTACGAGCAGTACTTC. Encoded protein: CASRAGTSATYEQYF.

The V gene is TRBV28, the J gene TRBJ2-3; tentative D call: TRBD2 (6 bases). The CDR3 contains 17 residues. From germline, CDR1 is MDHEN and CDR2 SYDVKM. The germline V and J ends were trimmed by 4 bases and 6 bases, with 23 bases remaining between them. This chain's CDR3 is CASSSPRAGLLGDTQYF. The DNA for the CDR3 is TGTGCCAGCAGTTCCCCACGGGCGGGACTGTTGGGGGATACGCAGTATTTT. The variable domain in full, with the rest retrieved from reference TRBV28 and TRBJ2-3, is DVKVTQSSRYLVKRTGEKVFLECVQDMDHENMFWYRQDPGLGLRLIYFSYDVKMKEKGDIPEGYSVSREKKERFSLILESASTNQTSMYLCASSSPRAGLLGDTQYFGPGTRLTVL.

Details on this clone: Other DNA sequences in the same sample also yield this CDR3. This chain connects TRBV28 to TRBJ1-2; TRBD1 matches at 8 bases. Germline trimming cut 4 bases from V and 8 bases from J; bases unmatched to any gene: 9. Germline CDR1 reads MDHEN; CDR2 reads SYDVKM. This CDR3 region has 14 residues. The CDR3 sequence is CASSSPGQGGGYTF. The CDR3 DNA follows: TGTGCCAGCAGTTCCCCCGGACAGGGTGGCGGCTACACCTTC.

As DNA, the CDR3 is TGTGCCAGCAGTCCGGGTAAAACTAGGGGCCCCTACAATGAGCAGTTCTTC. Its protein product is CASSPGKTRGPYNEQFF. J is TRBJ2-1 and V is TRBV6-4, with D perhaps assigned TRBD1 or TRBD2 (5 bases each). Germline CDR1 and CDR2: MRHNA and SNTAGT. Deletions cut 5 bases from V and 2 bases from J, with 19 bases between. The CDR3 is 17 amino acids.

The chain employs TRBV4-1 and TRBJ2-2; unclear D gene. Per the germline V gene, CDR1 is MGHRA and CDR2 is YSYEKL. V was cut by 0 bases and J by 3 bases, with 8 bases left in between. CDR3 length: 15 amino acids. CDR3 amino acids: CASSQEDQYTGELFF. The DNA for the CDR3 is TGCGCCAGCAGCCAAGAGGACCAGTACACCGGGGAGCTGTTTTTT.